A selection of T cell receptor beta chains follows, all from one sample in a study of T cells after yellow fever vaccination. TCRdb itself ran the 5' RACE reads through MiXCR, one entry per CDR3 protein. This repertoire shows hundreds of thousands of distinct CDR3 sequences, around 12% found once; its top ten account for under 15%. Sample: PBMCs, taken on the day of the yellow fever booster vaccination. Receptors originate from a man between 25 and 39 years old who received the YFV17D yellow fever vaccine. CDR3s include the opening cysteine and the closing phenylalanine or tryptophan. Fields, in order: V gene, D gene, clone size, J gene, CDR3 protein, CDR3 DNA. A D gene is named only where the DNA matches it firmly. The size of a clone is reported for some rows only, either as once, few or many, or as a class for expanded clones.

v_gene: TRBV12-3/TRBV12-4
d_gene: NA
abundance: many
j_gene: TRBJ1-1
CDR3aa: CASSHTRTRGTEAFF
CDR3nt: TGTGCCAGCAGTCACACTCGTACACGGGGGACTGAAGCTTTCTTT

v_gene: TRBV6-5
d_gene: TRBD1
abundance: NA
j_gene: TRBJ2-7
CDR3aa: CASSYLTGGSSYEQYF
CDR3nt: TGTGCCAGCAGTTATTTAACAGGGGGAAGCTCCTACGAGCAGTACTTC

v_gene: TRBV7-2
d_gene: NA
abundance: few
j_gene: TRBJ1-1
CDR3aa: CAKLVGTEAFF
CDR3nt: TGTGCCAAACTCGTGGGCACTGAAGCTTTCTTT

v_gene: TRBV29-1
d_gene: NA
abundance: few
j_gene: TRBJ2-2
CDR3aa: CSVQLGNTGELFF
CDR3nt: TGCAGCGTCCAACTAGGGAACACCGGGGAGCTGTTTTTT

v_gene: TRBV5-1
d_gene: NA
abundance: few
j_gene: TRBJ2-3
CDR3aa: CASSLARTGVPDTQYF
CDR3nt: TGCGCCAGCAGCTTGGCCAGGACGGGAGTTCCAGATACGCAGTATTTT

v_gene: TRBV10-3
d_gene: NA
abundance: few
j_gene: TRBJ2-7
CDR3aa: CAISESKSGEAEQYF
CDR3nt: TGTGCCATCAGTGAGTCGAAGTCAGGGGAGGCCGAGCAGTACTTC

v_gene: TRBV4-3
d_gene: TRBD2
abundance: many
j_gene: TRBJ2-1
CDR3aa: CASSQDALADYNEQFF
CDR3nt: TGCGCCAGCAGCCAAGATGCACTAGCGGACTACAATGAGCAGTTCTTC

v_gene: TRBV11-2
d_gene: NA
abundance: NA
j_gene: TRBJ2-3
CDR3aa: CASSFGLNGDTQYF
CDR3nt: TGTGCCAGCAGCTTTGGACTAAATGGGGATACGCAGTATTTT

v_gene: TRBV3-1
d_gene: NA
abundance: few
j_gene: TRBJ1-1
CDR3aa: CASSQESVNTEAFF
CDR3nt: TGTGCCAGCAGCCAAGAGTCCGTGAACACTGAAGCTTTCTTT

v_gene: TRBV11-2
d_gene: NA
abundance: NA
j_gene: TRBJ2-3
CDR3aa: CASSLGQNYRADTQYF
CDR3nt: TGTGCCAGCAGCTTAGGCCAGAACTACAGGGCAGATACGCAGTATTTT

v_gene: TRBV7-2
d_gene: TRBD1
abundance: few
j_gene: TRBJ2-2
CDR3aa: CASSHDDRGTGELFF
CDR3nt: TGTGCCAGCAGCCATGATGACAGGGGTACCGGGGAGCTGTTTTTT

v_gene: TRBV7-2
d_gene: NA
abundance: many
j_gene: TRBJ2-7
CDR3aa: CASSLVQLTHYEQYF
CDR3nt: TGTGCCAGCAGCTTAGTTCAGCTAACTCACTACGAGCAGTACTTC

v_gene: TRBV20-1
d_gene: NA
abundance: few
j_gene: TRBJ2-3
CDR3aa: CSAWTPVESDTQYF
CDR3nt: TGCAGTGCCTGGACCCCTGTAGAGTCAGATACGCAGTATTTT

v_gene: TRBV11-2
d_gene: TRBD2
abundance: NA
j_gene: TRBJ2-1
CDR3aa: CASSSSGTSGFNEQFF
CDR3nt: TGTGCCAGCAGCTCGTCCGGGACTAGCGGTTTCAATGAGCAGTTCTTC

v_gene: TRBV6-5
d_gene: NA
abundance: few
j_gene: TRBJ1-1
CDR3aa: CASSYSRGRLMSNTEAFF
CDR3nt: TGTGCCAGCAGTTACTCGAGAGGGCGACTTATGTCGAACACTGAAGCTTTCTTT

v_gene: TRBV30
d_gene: NA
abundance: NA
j_gene: TRBJ1-6
CDR3aa: CAWSGITNQGTDSPLHF
CDR3nt: TGTGCCTGGAGTGGGATAACCAACCAGGGTACCGATTCACCCCTCCACTTT

v_gene: TRBV7-2
d_gene: NA
abundance: NA
j_gene: TRBJ2-1
CDR3aa: CASSGGVVGSYNEQFF
CDR3nt: TGTGCCAGCAGCGGAGGGGTGGTAGGATCCTACAATGAGCAGTTCTTC

v_gene: TRBV18
d_gene: TRBD1
abundance: few
j_gene: TRBJ2-7
CDR3aa: CASSPLGTGAGYEQYF
CDR3nt: TGTGCCAGCTCACCACTCGGGACAGGGGCTGGATACGAGCAGTACTTC

v_gene: TRBV7-9
d_gene: NA
abundance: NA
j_gene: TRBJ2-2
CDR3aa: CAGGGMNTGELFF
CDR3nt: TGTGCCGGAGGGGGAATGAACACCGGGGAGCTGTTTTTT

v_gene: TRBV6-5
d_gene: NA
abundance: NA
j_gene: TRBJ1-1
CDR3aa: CASSYSGSKGNTEAFF
CDR3nt: TGTGCCAGCAGTTACTCGGGGAGTAAGGGGAACACTGAAGCTTTCTTT

v_gene: TRBV20-1
d_gene: NA
abundance: few
j_gene: TRBJ2-5
CDR3aa: CSASSGAQETQYF
CDR3nt: TGCAGTGCTAGTTCCGGGGCTCAAGAGACCCAGTACTTC

v_gene: TRBV7-8
d_gene: TRBD1
abundance: NA
j_gene: TRBJ2-4
CDR3aa: CASSLAGTGGAGNIQYF
CDR3nt: TGTGCCAGCAGCTTAGCGGGAACAGGGGGCGCGGGGAACATTCAGTACTTC

v_gene: TRBV7-2
d_gene: NA
abundance: few
j_gene: TRBJ1-6
CDR3aa: CASSLVDRYNSPLHF
CDR3nt: TGTGCCAGCAGCTTAGTGGATAGGTATAATTCACCCCTCCACTTT

v_gene: TRBV14
d_gene: NA
abundance: many
j_gene: TRBJ2-3
CDR3aa: CASSQGGELGTDTQYF
CDR3nt: TGTGCCAGCAGCCAAGGAGGGGAACTAGGGACAGATACGCAGTATTTT

v_gene: TRBV20-1
d_gene: TRBD2
abundance: few
j_gene: TRBJ2-7
CDR3aa: CSAVAGTRGYEQYF
CDR3nt: TGCAGTGCCGTAGCCGGGACTAGAGGCTACGAGCAGTACTTC

v_gene: TRBV20-1
d_gene: NA
abundance: few
j_gene: TRBJ2-1
CDR3aa: CSARDKARAYNEQFF
CDR3nt: TGCAGTGCTAGAGATAAGGCAAGAGCCTACAATGAGCAGTTCTTC

v_gene: TRBV5-1
d_gene: TRBD2
abundance: many
j_gene: TRBJ2-1
CDR3aa: CASSLYMGLAVNEQFF
CDR3nt: TGCGCCAGCAGCCTATATATGGGACTAGCAGTAAATGAGCAGTTCTTC

v_gene: TRBV19
d_gene: NA
abundance: NA
j_gene: TRBJ2-2
CDR3aa: CASSIDLQNGELFF
CDR3nt: TGTGCCAGTAGTATAGACCTTCAAAACGGGGAGCTGTTTTTT

v_gene: TRBV2
d_gene: NA
abundance: few
j_gene: TRBJ2-2
CDR3aa: CASTRTRTTGELFF
CDR3nt: TGTGCCAGCACCCGGACTCGCACCACCGGGGAGCTGTTTTTT

v_gene: TRBV12-3/TRBV12-4
d_gene: TRBD1
abundance: many
j_gene: TRBJ2-1
CDR3aa: CASSLPSGTGGNEQFF
CDR3nt: TGTGCCAGCAGTTTACCCTCCGGGACAGGGGGCAATGAGCAGTTCTTC

v_gene: TRBV20-1
d_gene: TRBD1
abundance: NA
j_gene: TRBJ2-7
CDR3aa: CSAVQGAYEQYF
CDR3nt: TGCAGTGCCGTCCAGGGGGCATACGAGCAGTACTTC

v_gene: TRBV7-2
d_gene: NA
abundance: few
j_gene: TRBJ1-2
CDR3aa: CASSLIGAITLDGYTF
CDR3nt: TGTGCCAGCAGCTTGATCGGGGCGATTACCCTCGATGGCTACACCTTC

v_gene: TRBV28
d_gene: NA
abundance: NA
j_gene: TRBJ1-1
CDR3aa: CASRAGRGAFF
CDR3nt: TGTGCCAGCAGAGCAGGGCGCGGGGCTTTCTTT

v_gene: TRBV11-2
d_gene: NA
abundance: NA
j_gene: TRBJ2-7
CDR3aa: CASSSPGVPYEQYF
CDR3nt: TGTGCCAGCAGCTCCCCTGGGGTCCCCTACGAGCAGTACTTC

v_gene: TRBV3-1
d_gene: NA
abundance: many
j_gene: TRBJ2-1
CDR3aa: CASSQSTNYNEQFF
CDR3nt: TGTGCCAGCAGCCAAAGTACGAATTACAATGAGCAGTTCTTC

v_gene: TRBV18
d_gene: TRBD2
abundance: NA
j_gene: TRBJ2-7
CDR3aa: CASSLMGGSLDEQYF
CDR3nt: TGTGCCAGCTCACTAATGGGAGGGTCCCTCGACGAGCAGTACTTC

v_gene: TRBV3-1
d_gene: TRBD2
abundance: few
j_gene: TRBJ2-1
CDR3aa: CASSQEGLAGGNEQFF
CDR3nt: TGTGCCAGCAGCCAGGAGGGACTAGCGGGAGGTAATGAGCAGTTCTTC

v_gene: TRBV7-2
d_gene: NA
abundance: NA
j_gene: TRBJ2-3
CDR3aa: CASSLGASLPTDTQYF
CDR3nt: TGTGCCAGCAGCCTGGGGGCCTCGCTACCCACAGATACGCAGTATTTT

v_gene: TRBV6-5
d_gene: TRBD1
abundance: few
j_gene: TRBJ2-7
CDR3aa: CASSYGTGTYEQYF
CDR3nt: TGTGCCAGCAGTTACGGGACAGGGACCTACGAGCAGTACTTC

v_gene: TRBV29-1
d_gene: NA
abundance: many
j_gene: TRBJ2-3
CDR3aa: CSVEASTDTQYF
CDR3nt: TGCAGCGTTGAAGCTAGCACAGATACGCAGTATTTT

v_gene: TRBV30
d_gene: TRBD1
abundance: few
j_gene: TRBJ2-1
CDR3aa: CAWKIRDRIYNEQFF
CDR3nt: TGTGCCTGGAAGATCAGGGACAGGATTTACAATGAGCAGTTCTTC

v_gene: TRBV7-3
d_gene: NA
abundance: few
j_gene: TRBJ1-1
CDR3aa: CASSPYPTEKAFF
CDR3nt: TGTGCCAGCAGCCCATACCCGACAGAGAAAGCTTTCTTT

v_gene: TRBV5-1
d_gene: NA
abundance: few
j_gene: TRBJ2-3
CDR3aa: CASSPIASGTDTQYF
CDR3nt: TGCGCCAGCAGCCCCATAGCTAGCGGCACAGATACGCAGTATTTT

v_gene: TRBV20-1
d_gene: NA
abundance: NA
j_gene: TRBJ2-1
CDR3aa: CSAIDRSYSNEQFF
CDR3nt: TGCAGTGCGATAGACAGGTCATACAGCAATGAGCAGTTCTTC

v_gene: TRBV5-8
d_gene: TRBD1
abundance: few
j_gene: TRBJ2-7
CDR3aa: CASSSGQHYEQYF
CDR3nt: TGTGCCAGCAGCTCGGGACAGCACTACGAGCAGTACTTC

v_gene: TRBV19
d_gene: TRBD1
abundance: few
j_gene: TRBJ2-2
CDR3aa: CASSSRGLRELFF
CDR3nt: TGTGCCAGTAGTTCCAGGGGGCTGAGGGAGCTGTTTTTT

v_gene: TRBV7-2
d_gene: NA
abundance: few
j_gene: TRBJ2-1
CDR3aa: CASSPARGEQFF
CDR3nt: TGTGCCAGCAGCCCCGCGCGCGGCGAGCAGTTCTTC

v_gene: TRBV20-1
d_gene: NA
abundance: many
j_gene: TRBJ1-1
CDR3aa: CSARGPVNTEAFF
CDR3nt: TGCAGTGCTAGAGGACCGGTGAACACTGAAGCTTTCTTT

v_gene: TRBV14
d_gene: NA
abundance: few
j_gene: TRBJ2-3
CDR3aa: CASSRGDASTQYF
CDR3nt: TGTGCCAGCAGCCGAGGGGACGCATCAACGCAGTATTTT

v_gene: TRBV20-1
d_gene: NA
abundance: many
j_gene: TRBJ2-3
CDR3aa: CSARTGRTDTQYF
CDR3nt: TGCAGTGCTAGGACCGGGAGAACAGATACGCAGTATTTT

v_gene: TRBV2
d_gene: NA
abundance: NA
j_gene: TRBJ2-7
CDR3aa: CASRKTPTSSYEQYF
CDR3nt: TGTGCCAGCAGAAAGACACCGACTAGCTCCTACGAGCAGTACTTC

v_gene: TRBV12-3/TRBV12-4
d_gene: NA
abundance: NA
j_gene: TRBJ1-2
CDR3aa: CASSQDGYGYSF
CDR3nt: TGTGCCAGCAGTCAGGACGGCTATGGCTACTCCTTC

v_gene: TRBV12-3/TRBV12-4
d_gene: NA
abundance: few
j_gene: TRBJ1-1
CDR3aa: CASTFVGSTEAFF
CDR3nt: TGTGCCAGCACCTTTGTTGGGAGCACTGAAGCTTTCTTT

v_gene: TRBV20-1
d_gene: NA
abundance: few
j_gene: TRBJ2-4
CDR3aa: CSARRGLGKNIQYF
CDR3nt: TGCAGTGCCAGGAGGGGGTTAGGCAAAAACATTCAGTACTTC

v_gene: TRBV7-2
d_gene: NA
abundance: NA
j_gene: TRBJ2-5
CDR3aa: CASSLGQFGIETQYF
CDR3nt: TGTGCCAGCAGCCTCGGACAGTTTGGCATAGAGACCCAGTACTTC

v_gene: TRBV7-2
d_gene: NA
abundance: few
j_gene: TRBJ2-3
CDR3aa: CASSLQTGVDTQYF
CDR3nt: TGTGCCAGCAGCTTACAAACGGGGGTAGATACGCAGTATTTT

v_gene: TRBV7-9
d_gene: TRBD2
abundance: few
j_gene: TRBJ2-5
CDR3aa: CASSLVGRGQETQYF
CDR3nt: TGTGCCAGCAGCTTAGTCGGGAGGGGTCAAGAGACCCAGTACTTC

v_gene: TRBV19
d_gene: TRBD1
abundance: once
j_gene: TRBJ1-4
CDR3aa: CASRKPGQEEKLFF
CDR3nt: TGTGCCAGTAGAAAGCCGGGACAGGAAGAAAAACTGTTTTTT

v_gene: TRBV20-1
d_gene: NA
abundance: NA
j_gene: TRBJ1-6
CDR3aa: CSVGHTNSPLHF
CDR3nt: TGCAGTGTGGGACATACTAATTCACCCCTCCACTTT

v_gene: TRBV29-1
d_gene: NA
abundance: NA
j_gene: TRBJ2-7
CDR3aa: CSVLGPYEQYF
CDR3nt: TGCAGCGTTCTGGGGCCCTACGAGCAGTACTTC